This paragraph covers one TCR beta chain sequence. Its antigen is currently unknown. After isolation, RNA underwent reverse transcription to generate cDNA as the sequencing template. Profiled with immunoSEQ multiplex PCR; TCRdb holds only in-frame clones, not every one. The table records about 64,000 clones, 44% of them present only once. The CDR3 is 13 residues long. Germline assignment: CDR1 ENHRY and CDR2 SYGVKD. V was cut by 3 bases and J by 5 bases, with 11 bases left in between. The sample belongs to a study of CD8+ T cells in alopecia areata. Study-wide results and limits: Normal-skin resident alphabeta T cells also appear among scalp sample sequences. Clonality in lesional scalp, especially alopecia totalis/universalis, exceeded that of normal scalp. In patients, TCRs were shared less clearly than in mice, and HLA may possibly be involved.

Sorting of CD4+ and CD8+ T cells was performed on PBMCs. The gene calls are TRBV10-3 and TRBJ2-7; a possible D gene is TRBD2 (6 bases). Input material: NKG2D-low CD8+ T cells sorted from blood. The sequence came from a human donor with alopecia areata. CDR3 coding DNA: TGTGCCATCAGTGATATTGGAGGGAACGAGCAGTACTTC. Encoded protein: CAISDIGGNEQYF.